The source of this TCR beta chain is a study of cytomegalovirus exposure and HLA in healthy donors. Germline CDR1 and CDR2: MDHEN and SYDVKM. The J segment lost 4 bases and the V segment lost 5 bases, leaving 4 bases of the junction unmatched. The CDR3 covers 13 residues. Clones were read by immunoSEQ multiplex PCR, and TCRdb kept only the in-frame ones, dropping some. The repertoire includes 50,000 to 70,000 clones, about 95% of them detected once, and around 5.5% sits in the top ten. In the case of this clone: No antigen is known for it.

Study results and limitations: Cytomegalovirus association was assigned to more than 150 TCR beta chains.

This receptor was obtained from a woman aged 18 to 35 in good health and CMV-seropositive. The chain joins TRBV28 to TRBJ1-1; 7 bases line up with TRBD1. Sequencing used PBMCs. In DNA, the CDR3 is TGTGCCAGCAGTCGACAGGGAGGCACTGAAGCTTTCTTT. It encodes CASSRQGGTEAFF.